This TCR beta chain was captured in a study of regulatory T cells in long-lasting Graves disease. This CDR3 region has 15 residues. Germline-derived CDR1 and CDR2 are DFQATT and SNEGSKA (reference sequence). V was shortened by 6 bases and J by 4 bases, with 22 bases between the two germline ends. The study's findings and limits: With some 2,500 shared public clonotypes, persistent patients exceeded new patients, who shared 966.

CDR3 regions were amplified by Arm-PCR using iRepertoire HTBI primers to build TCR beta libraries. TCRdb processed the multiplex PCR reads anew with MiXCR; each CDR3 protein has one entry. The table includes hundreds of thousands of distinct CDR3 sequences, approximately 16% detected once. Time point meaning: newly diagnosed GD, antithyroid drugs for less than 3 months. RNA from PBMCs was the source of the TCR library. This clonotype was counted between two and nine times. The antigen is not known. Separately, the same data were catalogued under a study of T cells in Graves' hyperthyroidism and ophthalmopathy.

The chain uses TRBV20-1 and TRBJ2-7, with a possible D match to TRBD2 (6 bases). This sample comprised peripheral blood mononuclear cells (PBMCs), obtained at new diagnosis, from a patient treated with antithyroid drugs. This TCR came from a woman aged 35-65 years with Graves disease. The CDR3 region is CSASPASEIGYEQYF. In nucleotides, the CDR3 is TGCAGTGCGTCGCCTGCTAGCGAGATTGGGTACGAGCAGTACTTC.